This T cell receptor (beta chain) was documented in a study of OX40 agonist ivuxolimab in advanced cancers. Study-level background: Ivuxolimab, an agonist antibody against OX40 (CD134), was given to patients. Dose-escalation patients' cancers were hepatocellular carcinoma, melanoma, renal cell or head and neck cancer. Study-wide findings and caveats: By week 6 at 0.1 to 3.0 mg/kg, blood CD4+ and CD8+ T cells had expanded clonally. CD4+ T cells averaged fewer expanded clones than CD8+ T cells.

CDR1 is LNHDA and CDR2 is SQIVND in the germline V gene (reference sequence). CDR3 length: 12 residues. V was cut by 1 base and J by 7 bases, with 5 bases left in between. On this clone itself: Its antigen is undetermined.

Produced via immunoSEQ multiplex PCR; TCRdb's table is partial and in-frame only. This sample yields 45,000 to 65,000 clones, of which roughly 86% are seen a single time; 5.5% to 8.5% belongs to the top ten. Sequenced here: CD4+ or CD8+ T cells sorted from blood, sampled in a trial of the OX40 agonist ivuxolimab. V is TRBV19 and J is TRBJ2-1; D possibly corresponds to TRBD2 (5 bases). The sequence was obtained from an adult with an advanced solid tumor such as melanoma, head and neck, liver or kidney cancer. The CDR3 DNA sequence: TGTGCCAGTAGTATAGGAGGGAATGAGCAGTTCTTC. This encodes CASSIGGNEQFF. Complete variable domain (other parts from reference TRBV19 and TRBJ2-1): DGGITQSPKYLFRKEGQNVTLSCEQNLNHDAMYWYRQDPGQGLRLIYYSQIVNDFQKGDIAEGYSVSREKKESFPLTVTSAQKNPTAFYLCASSIGGNEQFFGPGTRLTVL.